This TCR beta chain was profiled in a study of cytomegalovirus exposure and HLA in healthy donors. Points from the study as a whole: Cytomegalovirus-associated TCR beta chains were listed, numbering approximately 150.

A multiplex PCR was run with 60 Vbeta primers and 13 Jbeta primers. Assay used: immunoSEQ multiplex PCR; TCRdb lists only in-frame clones, some missing. Of roughly 200,000 clones in the sample, around 78% were seen once. This clone was seen a few times. Antigen: not known. The length of the CDR3 is 13 residues. Germline values: CDR1 SGDLS, CDR2 YYNGEE. V was clipped by 3 bases and J by 5 bases, with 8 bases between them. This TCR derives from a man aged 25-45 years in good health and CMV-seronegative. Sequenced sample: PBMCs. The chain joins TRBV9 to TRBJ2-2; possible D gene TRBD1, 6 bases. CDR3 sequence: CASSEGGTGELFF. The CDR3 nucleotides read TGTGCCAGCAGCGAAGGGGGAACCGGGGAGCTGTTTTTT. Filled out from reference TRBV9 and TRBJ2-2, the complete variable domain reads DSGVTQTPKHLITATGQRVTLRCSPRSGDLSVYWYQQSLDQGLQFLIQYYNGEERAKGNILERFSAQQFPDLHSELNLSSLELGDSALYFCASSEGGTGELFFGEGSRLTVL.